The rows below give T cell receptor beta chains drawn from one sample of a study of blood T cell repertoires in COVID-19. TCRdb keeps only in-frame clones here, not all; method: immunoSEQ multiplex PCR. The sample shows under 250,000 clones, 88% of them seen only once. Sequenced: peripheral blood. These TCRs come from an older woman with acute or convalescent COVID-19. Both conserved end residues are part of each CDR3. A D gene is named only where the DNA matches it firmly. Some rows mark clone size as missing; the rest say once, few, many or name a class of expanded clone.

>.|TRBJ1-1|.|TRBV30
CAWSHGGPTEAFF
TGTGCCTGGAGCCACGGGGGGCCCACTGAAGCTTTCTTT
>.|TRBJ1-4|.|TRBV30
CAWRGRSNEKLFF
TGTGCCTGGAGAGGGAGATCTAATGAAAAACTGTTTTTT
>.|TRBJ2-5|.|TRBV5-1
CASSLGLTEETQYF
TGCGCCAGCAGCTTGGGACTAACCGAAGAGACCCAGTACTTC
>.|TRBJ1-5|.|TRBV20-1
CSASSGLNQPQHF
TGCAGTGCTAGTAGCGGGCTCAATCAGCCCCAGCATTTT
>.|TRBJ1-3|.|TRBV3-1/TRBV3-2
CASRGRGSGNTIYF
TGTGCCAGCCGGGGCAGGGGCTCTGGAAACACCATATATTTT
>.|TRBJ1-1|.|TRBV2
CASSRKGDTEAFF
TGTGCCAGCAGCCGGAAAGGGGACACTGAAGCTTTCTTT
>.|TRBJ2-1|TRBD2|TRBV6-6
CASTRQSGSSYNEQFF
TGTGCCAGCACCAGACAGAGCGGGAGCTCCTACAATGAGCAGTTCTTC
>.|TRBJ1-5|.|TRBV2
CASSVYQANQPQHF
TGTGCCAGCAGTGTGTACCAGGCAAATCAGCCCCAGCATTTT
>.|TRBJ2-7|TRBD2|TRBV28
CASSLLLAGTAVGEQYF
TGTGCCAGCAGTTTATTACTAGCGGGGACCGCTGTGGGGGAGCAGTACTTC
>.|TRBJ2-2|TRBD2|TRBV19
CASSMERLAGAKGELFF
TGTGCCAGTAGTATGGAGCGTCTAGCGGGAGCGAAGGGGGAGCTGTTTTTT
>once|TRBJ2-3|TRBD2|TRBV7-9
CASSSEGLADTQYF
TGTGCCAGCAGCTCCGAGGGACTAGCAGATACGCAGTATTTT
>.|TRBJ2-7|.|TRBV9
CASSVTVQAEQYF
TGTGCCAGCAGCGTAACAGTCCAGGCCGAGCAGTACTTC
>.|TRBJ1-2|.|TRBV10-1
CASSENTNYGYTF
TGCGCCAGCAGTGAGAACACAAACTATGGCTACACCTTC
>.|TRBJ2-7|TRBD1|TRBV5-5
CASSFGTGGYEQYF
TGTGCCAGCAGCTTCGGGACAGGGGGCTACGAGCAGTACTTC
>.|TRBJ1-5|.|TRBV3-1/TRBV3-2
CASSHRAGNQPQHF
TGTGCCAGCAGCCACAGGGCGGGCAATCAGCCCCAGCATTTT
>.|TRBJ2-7|.|TRBV15
CATSRLGAWEQYF
TGTGCCACCAGCCGACTGGGGGCTTGGGAGCAGTACTTC
>.|TRBJ2-4|TRBD2|TRBV12-3/TRBV12-4
CASNGGAGIQYF
TGTGCCAGCAACGGGGGGGCCGGCATTCAGTACTTC
>.|TRBJ1-1|.|TRBV6-5
CASRIDRSAGTEAFF
TGTGCCAGCAGGATTGACAGGTCCGCGGGCACTGAAGCTTTCTTT
>.|TRBJ2-3|TRBD2|TRBV28
CAAGPGGDTQYF
TGTGCGGCAGGGCCGGGGGGGGATACGCAGTATTTT
>.|TRBJ2-5|.|TRBV27
CASSHRLQETQYF
TGTGCCAGCAGCCATAGACTCCAAGAGACCCAGTACTTC
>.|TRBJ2-3|TRBD1|TRBV25-1
CASSSGTGGITDTQYF
TGTGCCAGCAGCTCCGGGACAGGGGGCATAACAGATACGCAGTATTTT
>few|TRBJ1-2|.|TRBV19
CASGNPTEKYGYTF
TGTGCCAGTGGCAACCCGACGGAGAAATATGGCTACACCTTC
>.|TRBJ1-4|TRBD1|TRBV6-5
CASSLTGPNEKLFF
TGTGCCAGCAGTCTGACAGGGCCAAATGAAAAACTGTTTTTT
>.|TRBJ2-3|TRBD2|TRBV5-4
CASSLSSGGNGLYF
TGTGCCAGCAGCCTATCTAGCGGGGGCAACGGTCTGTATTTT
>.|TRBJ1-2|.|TRBV5-5
CASSLVAGTYGYTF
TGTGCCAGCAGCTTGGTGGCAGGTACCTATGGCTACACCTTC
>once|TRBJ1-5|.|TRBV9
CARKRSVPNQPQHF
TGTGCCCGAAAACGATCAGTCCCAAATCAGCCCCAGCATTTT
>once|TRBJ2-1|TRBD2|TRBV30
CAWSVPGTSGFNEQFF
TGTGCCTGGAGTGTACCCGGGACTAGCGGGTTCAATGAGCAGTTCTTC
>.|TRBJ2-1|TRBD1|TRBV5-4
CASSTGGPYNEQFF
TGTGCCAGCTCTACAGGGGGCCCTTACAATGAGCAGTTCTTC